Listed below are T cell receptor beta chains from one sample, sequenced in a study of T-cell memory formation after mild COVID-19. From the 5' RACE reads, TCRdb called clonotypes with MiXCR, one entry per CDR3 protein. The table records tens of thousands of distinct CDR3 sequences, approximately 12% of them present only once. Sample: PBMCs or a T cell subset sorted from them (not recorded which). The receptors derive from a man aged 18 to 35 who had mild COVID-19 (a few samples of this study predate the infection). Cell type and time point are not known. CDR3s include the opening cysteine and the closing phenylalanine or tryptophan. The D gene is left open where the match is weak. Size is stated for part of the rows, as once, few or many counts, or as a class when the clone is expanded.

length,J,size,D,V,CDR3,DNA
15,TRBJ2-7,-,-,TRBV5-6,CASSFGLQGADEQYF,TGTGCCAGCAGCTTCGGACTTCAGGGAGCGGACGAGCAGTACTTC
11,TRBJ2-7,few,-,TRBV30,CAWSAYGEQYF,TGTGCCTGGAGTGCGTACGGCGAGCAGTACTTC
16,TRBJ2-3,few,TRBD2,TRBV12-5,CASGPGTSGVVDTQYF,TGTGCTAGTGGTCCCGGGACTAGCGGGGTTGTCGATACGCAGTATTTT
15,TRBJ2-2,few,-,TRBV24-1,CATSDWATGTGELFF,TGTGCCACCAGTGACTGGGCCACGGGGACCGGGGAGCTGTTTTTT
15,TRBJ2-5,few,-,TRBV11-2,CASSFFHLNLETQYF,TGTGCCAGCAGCTTCTTCCACTTGAACCTAGAGACCCAGTACTTC
12,TRBJ2-3,-,TRBD1,TRBV5-1,CASRQGADTQYF,TGCGCCAGCAGACAGGGGGCAGATACGCAGTATTTT
12,TRBJ1-5,-,-,TRBV12-3/TRBV12-4,CASSLNGEPQHF,TGTGCCAGCAGTTTAAATGGGGAGCCCCAGCATTTT
15,TRBJ2-2,many,TRBD2,TRBV6-1,CASSELAGGPGELFF,TGTGCCAGCAGTGAACTAGCGGGGGGGCCCGGGGAGCTGTTTTTT
14,TRBJ1-1,few,-,TRBV20-1,CSARDPRGGTEAFF,TGCAGTGCTAGAGATCCGAGGGGGGGCACTGAAGCTTTCTTT
11,TRBJ2-7,few,-,TRBV14,CASSQDYEQYF,TGTGCCAGCAGCCAAGACTACGAGCAGTACTTC
15,TRBJ2-2,many,TRBD1,TRBV5-8,CASSSGDRGAGELFF,TGTGCCAGCAGTTCTGGGGACAGGGGCGCCGGGGAGCTGTTTTTT
13,TRBJ2-1,-,-,TRBV11-2,CASSGGVTNEQFF,TGTGCCAGCAGCGGGGGAGTTACCAATGAGCAGTTCTTC
13,TRBJ2-1,large,-,TRBV24-1,CATSDRLYNEQFF,TGTGCCACCAGTGATCGTCTCTACAATGAGCAGTTCTTC
13,TRBJ2-5,-,-,TRBV2,CASKVGNQETQYF,TGTGCCAGCAAAGTGGGGAACCAAGAGACCCAGTACTTC
12,TRBJ2-5,many,-,TRBV6-2/TRBV6-3,CASSSAEETQYF,TGTGCCAGCAGCTCAGCGGAAGAGACCCAGTACTTC
14,TRBJ2-3,-,-,TRBV5-4,CASSWYESTDTQYF,TGTGCCAGCAGCTGGTATGAGAGCACAGATACGCAGTATTTT
14,TRBJ1-1,few,-,TRBV7-2,CASSFQGKGTEAFF,TGTGCCAGCAGTTTTCAGGGCAAGGGGACTGAAGCTTTCTTT
13,TRBJ1-6,few,-,TRBV20-1,CSVHVTVNSPLHF,TGCAGTGTCCACGTCACAGTTAATTCACCCCTCCACTTT
13,TRBJ1-2,-,-,TRBV5-5,CASSLEWQGGYTF,TGTGCCAGCAGCTTGGAGTGGCAGGGGGGCTACACCTTC
15,TRBJ2-2,-,TRBD2,TRBV28,CASSRTSANTGELFF,TGTGCCAGCAGCCGCACTAGCGCGAACACCGGGGAGCTGTTTTTT
13,TRBJ1-1,few,TRBD1,TRBV7-9,CASSLGQGTEAFF,TGTGCCAGCAGCTTGGGACAGGGGACTGAAGCTTTCTTT
14,TRBJ1-1,-,-,TRBV12-3/TRBV12-4,CASRGNRVNTEAFF,TGTGCCAGCAGAGGTAACAGGGTGAACACTGAAGCTTTCTTT
15,TRBJ2-5,many,TRBD1,TRBV7-2,CASSLRTGGPETQYF,TGTGCCAGCAGCTTAAGAACAGGGGGCCCGGAGACCCAGTACTTC
13,TRBJ2-7,many,TRBD1,TRBV7-2,CASSLGQGDEQYF,TGTGCCAGCAGCTTAGGACAGGGAGACGAGCAGTACTTC
15,TRBJ2-5,few,-,TRBV10-2,CASSEYGRSEETQYF,TGCGCCAGCAGTGAATACGGCCGGAGCGAGGAGACCCAGTACTTC
14,TRBJ1-1,-,TRBD1,TRBV25-1,CASSDVGQGTEAFF,TGTGCCAGCAGTGACGTCGGACAGGGGACTGAAGCTTTCTTT
16,TRBJ2-5,medium-sized,TRBD2,TRBV6-5,CASRPTLAGPQETQYF,TGTGCCAGCAGACCGACACTAGCGGGGCCCCAAGAGACCCAGTACTTC
15,TRBJ2-5,many,TRBD1,TRBV29-1,CSVTPGQGAGETQYF,TGCAGCGTAACGCCGGGACAGGGGGCAGGGGAGACCCAGTACTTC
12,TRBJ2-2,few,-,TRBV20-1,CSAQRRTGELFF,TGCAGTGCGCAGAGGCGCACCGGGGAGCTGTTTTTT